These T cell receptor beta chains were read from a single sample in a study of blood T cell repertoires in COVID-19. The table came from immunoSEQ multiplex PCR; TCRdb's copy has only in-frame clones and leaves some out. This table has under 250,000 clones, approximately 82% appearing once. The sample comprised peripheral blood. Receptors were obtained from a man younger than 40 who had recovered from COVID-19. CDR3s include the opening cysteine and the closing phenylalanine or tryptophan. D genes are given only for firm matches. A clone size is listed for some rows: how often the clone was seen (once, few, many), or a class if it is expanded.

v_call	d_call	j_call	clone_size	cdr3_nt	cdr3_aa
TRBV4-1	.	TRBJ1-6	.	TGCGCCAGCAGCCAAGGTGGCAGGGTAAATTCACCCCTCCACTTT	CASSQGGRVNSPLHF
TRBV5-5	TRBD2	TRBJ2-3	.	TGTGCCAGCAGCTCCCTAGCGGGGGCCAGCACAGATACGCAGTATTTT	CASSSLAGASTDTQYF
TRBV24-1	.	TRBJ2-3	.	TGTGCCACCAGCAACAGGGAAGGCACAGATACGCAGTATTTT	CATSNREGTDTQYF
TRBV5-1	TRBD1	TRBJ1-1	once	TGCGCCAGCGCACAGGGGGCGAACACTGAAGCTTTCTTT	CASAQGANTEAFF
TRBV12-3/TRBV12-4	.	TRBJ1-3	.	TGTGCCAGCAGCCTAGGGCCCCGGACTTATTTT	CASSLGPRTYF
TRBV29-1	.	TRBJ2-1	.	TGCAGCGGCAGGAAAGAGAGCTCCTACAATGAGCAGTTCTTC	CSGRKESSYNEQFF
TRBV4-1	.	TRBJ2-7	once	TGCGCCAGCAGCCGTCAGGTCGAGCAGTACTTC	CASSRQVEQYF
TRBV10-3	.	TRBJ1-2	.	TGTGCCATCAGTGGGCCGGGGGGGAGAGGTGGCTACACCTTC	CAISGPGGRGGYTF
TRBV5-1	.	TRBJ2-1	.	TGCGCCAGCAGCGCCGGAGGAAGATACAATGAGCAGTTCTTC	CASSAGGRYNEQFF
TRBV19	TRBD1	TRBJ1-5	once	TGTGCCAGTAGAGCGACAGGGACCAATCAGCCCCAGCATTTT	CASRATGTNQPQHF
TRBV6-1	TRBD1	TRBJ1-2	.	TGTGCCAGCAGTGACGGACAGGGCGGCTATGGCTACACCTTC	CASSDGQGGYGYTF
TRBV28	TRBD1	TRBJ1-2	once	TGTGCCAGCTCCTCCGGGACAGGGGGGGGCTACACCTTC	CASSSGTGGGYTF
TRBV7-9	TRBD2	TRBJ2-5	.	TGTGCCAGCACCCGACTAGCGGGGGGGGTAGAGACCCAGTACTTC	CASTRLAGGVETQYF
TRBV2	TRBD1	TRBJ1-6	.	TGTGCCAGCGCGGAGGCAGGGGGTTCAGCCCTCCACTTT	CASAEAGGSALHF
TRBV28	.	TRBJ1-5	once	TGTGCCAGCAGTTTAGCTCCCAGGGTCCAACAGCCCCAGCATTTT	CASSLAPRVQQPQHF
TRBV28	.	TRBJ1-6	.	TGTGCCAGCAGCCAGGTATTTTATTCACCCCTCCACTTT	CASSQVFYSPLHF
TRBV24-1	.	TRBJ1-1	.	TGTGCCACGAGACCGAAAGCCGGGACTGGGAACACTGAAGCTTTCTTT	CATRPKAGTGNTEAFF
TRBV7-8	.	TRBJ2-5	.	TGTGCCAGCAGCTTAGCGCGGACTCTCAGGGAGACCCAGTACTTC	CASSLARTLRETQYF
TRBV15	TRBD2	TRBJ2-1	few	TGTGCCACCAGCAGATCAAGCGGGGGCACCTACAATGAGCAGTTCTTC	CATSRSSGGTYNEQFF
TRBV2	.	TRBJ1-2	.	TGTGCCAGCAGTGATAGCCGCTACACCTTC	CASSDSRYTF
TRBV3-1/TRBV3-2	TRBD2	TRBJ2-3	.	TGTGCCAGCAGTAGCGGGGGGGCTAGCACAGATACGCAGTATTTT	CASSSGGASTDTQYF
TRBV7-9	.	TRBJ1-2	.	TGTGCCAGCAGCTCCTCGGGTGCCCTCTATGGCTACACCTTC	CASSSSGALYGYTF
TRBV11-2	.	TRBJ1-1	.	TGTGCCAGCAGCTTGCATGAGCTGCGCGAGGCTTTCTTT	CASSLHELREAFF
TRBV5-1	.	TRBJ1-1	.	TGCGCCAGCAGCGACAGATCCACTGAAGCTTTCTTT	CASSDRSTEAFF
TRBV7-2	TRBD2	TRBJ2-1	.	TGTGCCAGCAGCCAGCGGGACCTCGCCTACAATGAGCAGTTCTTC	CASSQRDLAYNEQFF
TRBV27	.	TRBJ1-5	.	TGTGCCAGCAGTTTGGCATTCAGCAATCAGCCCCAGCATTTT	CASSLAFSNQPQHF
TRBV6-1	.	TRBJ1-1	few	TGTGCCAGCAGTGACGGGGTAACTGAAGCTTTCTTT	CASSDGVTEAFF
TRBV9	TRBD2	TRBJ2-3	.	TGTGCCAGCAGCGTCCCCACGGGCGCGGGGGACACAGATACGCAGTATTTT	CASSVPTGAGDTDTQYF
TRBV6-2/TRBV6-3	TRBD2	TRBJ2-1	.	TGTGCCAGCAGTTCGGGACTAGTTGTAGGGGGTGAGCAGTTCTTC	CASSSGLVVGGEQFF
TRBV5-5	.	TRBJ1-3	.	TGTGCCAGCAGCCTGGAGCCGGGAGGCCCTGGAAACACCATATATTTT	CASSLEPGGPGNTIYF
TRBV5-4	TRBD1	TRBJ1-4	few	TGTGCCAGCAGCCCGGACAGGGTAGATGAAAAACTGTTTTTT	CASSPDRVDEKLFF
TRBV5-5	.	TRBJ1-5	.	TGTGCCAGCAGCTTGGTACCGGGAGATCAGCCCCAGCATTTT	CASSLVPGDQPQHF
TRBV3-1/TRBV3-2	.	TRBJ2-5	.	TGTGCCAGCAGCCAAGATTCGGGGATTGGGCAAGAGACCCAGTACTTC	CASSQDSGIGQETQYF
TRBV5-1	TRBD1	TRBJ1-2	few	TGCGCCACCCGGGGGGACAGGCCTTTCTACACCTTC	CATRGDRPFYTF
TRBV19	.	TRBJ2-2	few	TGTGCCAGTAGCCCAACAGGGAACACCGGGGAGCTGTTTTTT	CASSPTGNTGELFF
TRBV4-1	.	TRBJ2-7	.	TGCGCCAGCAGCCAAGATACCCAGCCAGCGATGCGCGAGCAGTACTTC	CASSQDTQPAMREQYF
TRBV11-1	.	TRBJ2-2	.	TGTGCCAGCAGCACGGAGGGAGGTGACACCGGGGAGCTGTTTTTT	CASSTEGGDTGELFF
TRBV4-1	TRBD1	TRBJ1-5	few	TGCGCCAGCAGCCATGTTCCGGGACGGGACAGGAACCAGCCCCAGCATTTT	CASSHVPGRDRNQPQHF
TRBV5-1	TRBD1	TRBJ1-6	many	TGCGCCAGCAGCTTCGGACAGGACTATTCACCCCTCCACTTT	CASSFGQDYSPLHF
TRBV10-2	TRBD2	TRBJ2-2	.	TGCGCCAGCACTGGAGCGGGGTTAGACACCGGGGAGCTGTTTTTT	CASTGAGLDTGELFF
TRBV7-9	.	TRBJ2-7	few	TGTGCCAGCAGCTTAGGGGACCCGGACAGCTACGAGCAGTACTTC	CASSLGDPDSYEQYF
TRBV12-5	TRBD2	TRBJ2-5	.	TGTGCTAGTGGACCATCGGGGGGGGAGACCCAGTACTTC	CASGPSGGETQYF
TRBV7-6	.	TRBJ2-5	few	TGTGCCAGCAGCTTGTCGGGACACTCAACCGGGGAGACCCAGTACTTC	CASSLSGHSTGETQYF
TRBV4-1	.	TRBJ2-1	few	TGCGCCAGCAGCCAAATTCGCCTTTTATGGGCAGACAATGAGCAGTTCTTC	CASSQIRLLWADNEQFF
TRBV7-2	TRBD2	TRBJ2-3	.	TGTGCCAGCAGCTCGCGCCTAGCGGGGGGACATACGCAGTATTTT	CASSSRLAGGHTQYF
TRBV10-3	.	TRBJ1-6	.	TGTGCCATCAGTGTTATAGGGGGTTCGTCACCCCTCCACTTT	CAISVIGGSSPLHF
TRBV5-8	.	TRBJ1-3	.	TGTGCCAGCAGCCGTAACAGAAACTCTGGAAACACCATATATTTT	CASSRNRNSGNTIYF
TRBV2	.	TRBJ2-3	.	TGTGCCAGCAGTGAAGTAGGCACAGATACGCAGTATTTT	CASSEVGTDTQYF
TRBV4-1	.	TRBJ1-2	few	TGCGCCAGCAGCCGCCTCGCGGGGGACTACACCTTC	CASSRLAGDYTF
TRBV5-4	.	TRBJ1-1	.	TGTGCCAGCAGCTTCGGGGAGACCACTGAAGCTTTCTTT	CASSFGETTEAFF
TRBV3-1/TRBV3-2	.	TRBJ2-1	.	TGTGCCAGCAGCCAGACCCGGAGCTCCTACAATGAGCAGTTCTTC	CASSQTRSSYNEQFF
TRBV7-7	TRBD1	TRBJ2-3	.	TGTGCCAGCAGCTTAGGGACAGGGGGGGGAGATACGCAGTATTTT	CASSLGTGGGDTQYF